The sequence of this T cell receptor beta chain was determined in a study of early stage breast cancer tumors. Study summary: Most invasive tumors, about 75% of the 16, were ER+/PR+/HER2-.

A word on this clone: Antigen specificity is unknown.

Clones were read by immunoSEQ multiplex PCR, and TCRdb kept only the in-frame ones, dropping some. In the table there are some 11,000 clones, over 70% of which are singletons. CDR1 DFQATT and CDR2 SNEGSKA come from the germline V gene (reference sequence). The CDR3 consists of 11 residues. V lost 6 bases and J lost 3, with 9 bases in between. General observations from the study: Blood repertoires resembled normal breast more than tumor. Commonly generated sequences made up most enriched TCRB sequences shared between patients.

The genes are TRBV20-1 and TRBJ2-7, with D uncertain. The source of this sequence is a person aged 70 to 85 with breast cancer. The specimen was breast tumor tissue. The CDR3 reads CSAPRSYEQYF. Written as DNA, the CDR3 is TGCAGTGCCCCTAGGAGCTACGAGCAGTACTTC.